One sample yielded the 20 T cell receptor beta chains listed below, sequenced in a study of memory CD4+ T cells and cytomegalovirus serostatus. The sort gate was single viable CD3+CD4+CD8-CD45RO+ cells for memory CD4+ T cells. Sequencing used immunoSEQ multiplex PCR; TCRdb keeps in-frame clones, though not all of them. Among under 50,000 clones listed, around three quarters were seen once. Sample: memory CD4+ T cells from blood. These TCRs come from an adult in good health and CMV-seropositive.

This clone was observed once. The chain joins TRBV11-3 to TRBJ1-1, with TRBD1 matching over 7 bases. Germline CDR1 reads SGHNT; CDR2 reads YENEEA. The CDR3 runs 13 residues. The V segment lost 3 bases and the J segment 5 bases; nucleotides outside the gene matches: 3. DNA for the CDR3: TGTGCCAGCAGCTTTTCACAGGGGACTGAAGCTTTCTTT. Translation gives CASSFSQGTEAFF.

This clone was found once. This CDR3 reads CASIEGGPRNEQFF. DNA for the CDR3: TGTGCCAGCATCGAGGGAGGGCCCAGGAATGAGCAGTTCTTC. The chain joins TRBV7-2 to TRBJ2-1; TRBD2 aligns across 7 bases. Germline CDR1 and CDR2: SGHTA and FQGNSA. CDR3 length equals 14 residues. J lost 7 bases, V lost 7 bases, and 10 bases had no gene match.

The table lists this clone with a few counts. The chain recombines TRBV6-6 with TRBJ1-2, with TRBD1 matching 7 bases. With 2 bases clipped from V and 8 bases from J, the junction kept 14 bases outside the gene matches. The CDR3 contains 16 residues. Germline CDR1 reads MNHNY; CDR2 reads SVGAGI (reference sequence). In DNA form, the CDR3 reads TGTGCCAGCAGTTACCCGGGACAGCGGGTAGGAGGAGGCTACACCTTC. Protein: CASSYPGQRVGGGYTF.

Only one count was recorded for this clone. V gene TRBV6-5 combines with J gene TRBJ1-1; maybe TRBD1 (5 bases). Trimming pared 0 bases from V and 8 bases from J, leaving 13 bases between. Germline loops: CDR1 MNHEY, CDR2 SVGAGI. CDR3 length equals 14 residues. The CDR3 nucleotides are TGTGCCAGCAGTTACTCCGAAAGAGGGGTCGAAGCTTTCTTT. This codes for CASSYSERGVEAFF.

The chain has TRBV7-9 and TRBJ1-3; D ambiguous. V lost 8 bases to trimming and J lost 4 bases, with 18 bases between them. The CDR3 length is 15 residues. CDR1 and CDR2 (germline): SEHNR, FQNEAQ (reference sequence). The CDR3 reads CASGHATGKGNTIYF. In DNA, the CDR3 is TGTGCCAGCGGGCACGCTACGGGAAAAGGAAACACCATATATTTT.

This clone was seen only a few times. The V and J genes are TRBV7-2 and TRBJ1-3; D is ambiguous. CDR1 SGHTA and CDR2 FQGNSA come from the germline V gene. The CDR3 is 13 amino acids. Trimming cost V 5 bases and J 1 base, with 6 bases left between them. The CDR3, as DNA: TGTGCCAGCAGCCGAGCGTCTGGAAACACCATATATTTT. Translated, it gives CASSRASGNTIYF.

CDR3 sequence reads: CSANNQETQYF. CDR3 bases: TGCAGTGCTAACAATCAAGAGACCCAGTACTTC. The gene calls are TRBV20-1 and TRBJ2-5; D gene unclear. The CDR3 is made up of 11 amino acids. Per germline, CDR1 DFQATT and CDR2 SNEGSKA (reference sequence). V lost 4 bases to trimming and J lost 2 bases, with 5 bases between them.

This clone has a single count. V gene TRBV27 combines with J gene TRBJ2-1; TRBD2 agrees at 10 bases. The germline gives CDR1 MNHEY, CDR2 SMNVEV (reference sequence). This CDR3 has 17 residues. With V trimmed by 1 base and J by 1 base, 4 bases remained unmatched. The CDR3 bases are TGTGCCAGCAGTTTATGGACTAGCGGAGTTTCCTACAATGAGCAGTTCTTC. Residues: CASSLWTSGVSYNEQFF.

CDR3 coding DNA: TGTGCCAGCAGTTTACAGGGAGCGGTCACTGAAGCTTTCTTT. Encoded protein: CASSLQGAVTEAFF. This rearrangement joins TRBV5-4 to TRBJ1-1, with D possibly matching TRBD1 (6 bases). CDR1 and CDR2 from the germline V gene are SGHNT and YYREEE (reference sequence). V gave up 5 bases and J gave up 4 bases, with 15 bases separating them. CDR3 length: 14 amino acids.

The chain joins TRBV27 to TRBJ2-1; TRBD1 matches 9 bases. With V trimmed by 2 bases and J by 4 bases, 6 bases remained unmatched. Looked up from germline, CDR1 is MNHEY and CDR2 is SMNVEV (reference sequence). This CDR3 has 16 amino acids. CDR3 region: CASSLRVGQGYNEQFF. CDR3 DNA: TGTGCCAGCAGTTTACGCGTGGGACAGGGATACAATGAGCAGTTCTTC.

This clone appeared a single time. The chain has TRBV5-1 and TRBJ1-2, with 7 bases matching TRBD1. Germline CDR1 reads SGHRS; CDR2 reads YFSETQ. After removal of 0 bases from V and 9 bases from J, the junction contained 5 bases not matched to a gene. CDR3 size: 13 residues. CDR3 DNA: TGCGCCAGCAGCTTGGGGAGGGGGCAACGCTACACCTTC. This translates into CASSLGRGQRYTF.

The rearrangement joins TRBV5-5 to TRBJ2-7; 8 positions agree with TRBD1. Germline lookup yields CDR1 SGHKS and CDR2 YYEKEE (reference sequence). V lost 0 bases to trimming and J lost 6 bases; unmatched junction nucleotides: 8. There are 15 residues in the CDR3. CDR3 DNA sequence: TGTGCCAGCAGCTTGGAGTCCAGGGGGCATGGCGAGCAGTACTTC. It encodes CASSLESRGHGEQYF. Full variable domain (missing parts from reference TRBV5-5 and TRBJ2-7): DAGVTQSPTHLIKTRGQQVTLRCSPISGHKSVSWYQQVLGQGPQFIFQYYEKEERGRGNFPDRFSARQFPNYSSELNVNALLLGDSALYLCASSLESRGHGEQYFGPGTRLTVT.

The table lists this clone with a few counts. V gene TRBV6-5 combines with J gene TRBJ2-1; D unresolved. CDR3 length: 11 amino acids. V lost 10 bases to trimming and J lost 6 bases, with 10 bases between them. Germline CDR1 is MNHEY and CDR2 is SVGAGI. The CDR3 coding sequence is TGTGCCACAGCGTCTCGCAATGAGCAGTTCTTC. Protein: CATASRNEQFF.

The CDR3 spells CASSYGQEAFF. In DNA form, the CDR3 reads TGTGCCAGCAGTTATGGACAGGAAGCTTTCTTT. The chain links TRBV28 to TRBJ1-1; TRBD1 might be the D (6 bases). The CDR3 has 11 residues. Germline CDR1 MDHEN, CDR2 SYDVKM. Between the trimmed V and J ends, which lost 4 bases and 8 bases, there was a span of 8 bases.

This clone was found once. The chain uses TRBV27 and TRBJ1-2; D is possibly TRBD1 (6 bases). CDR3 length: 15 residues. Germline values: CDR1 MNHEY, CDR2 SMNVEV (reference sequence). Deletions cut 7 bases from V and 5 bases from J, with 20 bases between. The DNA of the CDR3 is TGTGCCAGCACTCCTCGGGGGGGGCTCCTTTATGGCTACACCTTC. Protein sequence: CASTPRGGLLYGYTF.

This sequence joins TRBV6-1 and TRBJ2-1; TRBD1 agrees at 8 bases. The CDR3 length is 14 residues. CDR1 is MNHNS and CDR2 is SASEGT in the germline V gene. V dropped 6 bases and J dropped 7; count of bases not matched to a gene: 8. The CDR3, as DNA: TGTGCCAGCAGGAACCAGGGGGCTTCGAATGAGCAGTTCTTC. Encoded protein: CASRNQGASNEQFF.

This chain links TRBV27 with TRBJ2-5; the D gene could be TRBD1 or TRBD2 (5 bases each). The CDR3 extends over 15 amino acids. Trimming pared 0 bases from V and 0 bases from J, leaving 8 bases between. Germline V gene data show CDR1 as MNHEY and CDR2 as SMNVEV (reference sequence). Written as DNA, the CDR3 is TGTGCCAGCAGTTTATCGGGACCGTACCAAGAGACCCAGTACTTC. This gives the protein CASSLSGPYQETQYF.

This sequence joins TRBV21-1 and TRBJ1-4. TRBV21-1 is a known pseudogene. There are 16 residues in the CDR3. CDR3 bases: TGTGCCAGCAGCAAAGCCCGTAGCCACCTGGAGGAAAAACTGTTTTTT. It specifies CASSKARSHLEEKLFF.

In its sample, this clone was seen a few times. J is TRBJ2-7 and V is TRBV7-9; D ambiguous. In germline, CDR1 is SEHNR, CDR2 FQNEAQ (reference sequence). This CDR3 has 14 amino acids. Trimming stripped 3 bases from V and 0 bases from J, with 9 bases between. CDR3 DNA: TGTGCCAGCAGCTTGCAGCTGAGCTCCTACGAGCAGTACTTC. It codes for CASSLQLSSYEQYF.

J is TRBJ2-3 and V is TRBV7-2; D uncertain. The ends were cut back, 7 bases at V and 6 bases at J, with 14 bases in the middle. Germline V gene data show CDR1 as SGHTA and CDR2 as FQGNSA. This CDR3 region has 13 residues. CDR3 protein: CASTRTGGDTQYF. The CDR3 DNA sequence: TGTGCCAGCACCCGTACGGGTGGGGATACGCAGTATTTT.